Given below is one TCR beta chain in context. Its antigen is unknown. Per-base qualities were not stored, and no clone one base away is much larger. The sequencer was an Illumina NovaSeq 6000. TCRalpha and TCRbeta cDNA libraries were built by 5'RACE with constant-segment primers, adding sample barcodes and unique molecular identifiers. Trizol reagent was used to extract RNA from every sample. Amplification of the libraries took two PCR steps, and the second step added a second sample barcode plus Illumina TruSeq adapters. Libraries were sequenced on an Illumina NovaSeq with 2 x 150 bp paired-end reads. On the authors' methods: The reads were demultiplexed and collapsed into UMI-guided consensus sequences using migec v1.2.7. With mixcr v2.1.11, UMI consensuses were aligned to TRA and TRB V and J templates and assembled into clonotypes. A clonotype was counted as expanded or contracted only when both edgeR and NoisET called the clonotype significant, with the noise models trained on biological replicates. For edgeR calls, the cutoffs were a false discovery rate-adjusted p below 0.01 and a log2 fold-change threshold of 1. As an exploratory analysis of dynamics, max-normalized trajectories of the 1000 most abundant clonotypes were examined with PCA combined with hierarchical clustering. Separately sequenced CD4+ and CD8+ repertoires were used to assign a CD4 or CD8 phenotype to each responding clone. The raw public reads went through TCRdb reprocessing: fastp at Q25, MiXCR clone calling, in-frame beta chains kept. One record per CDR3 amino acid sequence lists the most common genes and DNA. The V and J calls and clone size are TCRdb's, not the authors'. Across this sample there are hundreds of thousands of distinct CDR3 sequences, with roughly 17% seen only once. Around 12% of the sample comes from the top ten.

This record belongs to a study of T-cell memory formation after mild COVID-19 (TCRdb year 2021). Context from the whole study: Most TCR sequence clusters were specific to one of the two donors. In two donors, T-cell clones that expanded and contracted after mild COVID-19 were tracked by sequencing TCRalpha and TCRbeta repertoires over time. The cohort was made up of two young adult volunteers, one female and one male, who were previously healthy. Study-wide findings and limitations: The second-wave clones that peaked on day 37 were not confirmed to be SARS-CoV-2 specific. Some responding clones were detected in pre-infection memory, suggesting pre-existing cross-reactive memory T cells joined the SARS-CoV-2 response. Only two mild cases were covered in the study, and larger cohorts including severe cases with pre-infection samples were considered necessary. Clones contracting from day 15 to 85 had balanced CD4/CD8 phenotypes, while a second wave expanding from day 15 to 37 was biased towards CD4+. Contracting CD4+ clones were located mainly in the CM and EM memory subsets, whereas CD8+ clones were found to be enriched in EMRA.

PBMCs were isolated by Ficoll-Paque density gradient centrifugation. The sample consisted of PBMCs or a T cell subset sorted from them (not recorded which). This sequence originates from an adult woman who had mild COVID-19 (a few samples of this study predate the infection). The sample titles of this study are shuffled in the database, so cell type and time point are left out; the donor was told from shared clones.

The nucleotide sequence reads as follows: TGTGCCAGCAGTTTAACCGACAGGGGGAGTCAGCCCCAGCATTTT. Its protein reads: CASSLTDRGSQPQHF. In this chain, TRBV28 is recombined with TRBJ1-5; TRBD1 matches 9 bases in the middle. The CDR3 sequence holds 15 residues, the cysteine and phenylalanine included. The read is trimmed to its CDR3 DNA, 45 bases read in frame from base 1. Trimming accounts for 2 bases at V and 6 bases at J, while the number of junction bases matched to no gene is 5. Looking up the germline V gene yields CDR1 MDHEN and CDR2 SYDVKM.